This T cell receptor (beta chain) was sequenced for a study of blood T cell repertoires in COVID-19. Study overall: COVID-19 samples from acute and convalescent phases originated in the United States, Italy and Spain.

Authors' data handling: Nucleated cell counts were estimated from reference gene primer amplification. Libraries were prepared by immunoSEQ multiplex PCR; TCRdb keeps only in-frame clonotypes and omits some of them. V and J calls and clone size are as listed in that table; D and trimming were resolved from the DNA. The data show 150,000 or so clones, approximately 80% seen once. This CDR3 is built from 16 residues. From germline, CDR1 is LNHNV and CDR2 YYDKDF (reference sequence). V lost 8 bases, J lost 0 bases, and 11 bases stayed unmatched. The TCR originated in an older woman with COVID-19, enrolled during active disease. The chain couples TRBV15 to TRBJ1-1; TRBD1 agrees at 8 bases. Sequenced: peripheral blood. The CDR3 sequence is CATFDRGVAMNTEAFF. In nucleotides, the CDR3 is TGTGCCACCTTCGACAGGGGCGTTGCAATGAACACTGAAGCTTTCTTT.